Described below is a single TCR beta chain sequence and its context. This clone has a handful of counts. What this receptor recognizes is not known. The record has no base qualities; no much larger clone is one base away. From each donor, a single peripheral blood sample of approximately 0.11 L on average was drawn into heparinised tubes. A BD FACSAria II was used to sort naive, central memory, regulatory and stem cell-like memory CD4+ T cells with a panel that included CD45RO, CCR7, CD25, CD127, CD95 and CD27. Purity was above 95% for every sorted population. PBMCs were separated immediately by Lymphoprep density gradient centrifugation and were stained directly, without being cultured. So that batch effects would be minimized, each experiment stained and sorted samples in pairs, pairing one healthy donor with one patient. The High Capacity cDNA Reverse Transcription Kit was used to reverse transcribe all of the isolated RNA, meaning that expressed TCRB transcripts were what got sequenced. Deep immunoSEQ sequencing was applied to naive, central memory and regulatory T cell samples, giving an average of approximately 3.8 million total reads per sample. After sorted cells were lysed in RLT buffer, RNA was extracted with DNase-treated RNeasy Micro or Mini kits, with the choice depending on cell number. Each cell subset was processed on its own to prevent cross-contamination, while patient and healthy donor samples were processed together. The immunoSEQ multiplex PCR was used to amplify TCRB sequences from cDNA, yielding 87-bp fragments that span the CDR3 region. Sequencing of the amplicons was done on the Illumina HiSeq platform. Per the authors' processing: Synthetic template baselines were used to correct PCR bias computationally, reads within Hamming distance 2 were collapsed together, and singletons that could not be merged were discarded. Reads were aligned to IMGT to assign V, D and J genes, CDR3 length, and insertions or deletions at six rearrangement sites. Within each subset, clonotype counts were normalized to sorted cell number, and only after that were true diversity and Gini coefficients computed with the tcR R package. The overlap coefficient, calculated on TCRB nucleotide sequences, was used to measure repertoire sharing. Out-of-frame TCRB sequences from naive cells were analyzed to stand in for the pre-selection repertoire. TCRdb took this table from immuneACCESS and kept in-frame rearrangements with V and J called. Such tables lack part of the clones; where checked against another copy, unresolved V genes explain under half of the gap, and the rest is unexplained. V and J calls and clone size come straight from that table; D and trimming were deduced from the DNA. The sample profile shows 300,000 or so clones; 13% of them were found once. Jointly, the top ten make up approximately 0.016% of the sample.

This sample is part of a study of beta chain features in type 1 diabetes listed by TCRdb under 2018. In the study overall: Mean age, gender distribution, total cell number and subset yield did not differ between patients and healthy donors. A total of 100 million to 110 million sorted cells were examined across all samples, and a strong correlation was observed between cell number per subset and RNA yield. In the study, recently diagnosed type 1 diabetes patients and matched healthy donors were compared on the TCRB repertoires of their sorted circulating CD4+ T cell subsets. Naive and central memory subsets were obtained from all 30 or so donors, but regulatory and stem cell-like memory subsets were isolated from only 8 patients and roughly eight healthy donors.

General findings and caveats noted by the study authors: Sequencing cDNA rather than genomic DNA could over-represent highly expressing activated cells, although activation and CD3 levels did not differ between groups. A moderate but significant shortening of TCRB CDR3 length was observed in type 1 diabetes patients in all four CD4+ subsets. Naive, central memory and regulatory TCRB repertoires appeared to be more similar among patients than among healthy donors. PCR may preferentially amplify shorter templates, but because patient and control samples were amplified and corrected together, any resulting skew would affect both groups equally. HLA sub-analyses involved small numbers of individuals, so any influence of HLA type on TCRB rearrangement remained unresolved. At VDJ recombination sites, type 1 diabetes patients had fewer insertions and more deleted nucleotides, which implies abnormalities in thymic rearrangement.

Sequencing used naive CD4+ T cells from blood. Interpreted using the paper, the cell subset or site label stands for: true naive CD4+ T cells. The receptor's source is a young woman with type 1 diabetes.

The CDR3: CATSRLPWREGPYEQYV. The sequence in DNA is TGTGCCACCAGTAGACTCCCTTGGCGGGAGGGCCCCTACGAGCAGTACGTC. Recombination linked TRBV15 to TRBJ2-7; 9 central nucleotides agree with TRBD2. V is cut back by 6 bases and J by 2 bases, with 14 bases in the junction unmatched. There are 17 amino acids in the CDR3, from cysteine to valine inclusive. The DNA shown is the 51-base CDR3, in frame from base 1. The germline V gene (reference sequence) supplies CDR1 LNHNV and CDR2 YYDKDF.